A selection of T cell receptor beta chains follows, all from one sample in a study of cytomegalovirus exposure and HLA in healthy donors. Measured with immunoSEQ multiplex PCR; TCRdb has only the in-frame clones, and not every one. The data contain some 130,000 clones, about 94% of them singletons. The source material was PBMCs. The receptor source for this set is a man aged 18-30 years in good health and CMV-seropositive. Each CDR3 is given with its conserved first and last residue. Fields, in order: clone size, J gene, V gene, D gene, CDR3 DNA, CDR3 protein. The D gene is left open where the match is weak. The size entry is marked missing in some rows and otherwise reads once, few, many or a size class.

clone_size: NA
j_call: TRBJ2-5
v_call: TRBV9
d_call: TRBD2
cdr3_nt: TGTGCCAGCAGCGTAGTAACTAGCGGGACCCAGTACTTC
cdr3_aa: CASSVVTSGTQYF

clone_size: once
j_call: TRBJ2-3
v_call: TRBV5-1
d_call: NA
cdr3_nt: TGCGCCAGCAGCGTCGGACTGTCAACTGGCACAGATACGCAGTATTTT
cdr3_aa: CASSVGLSTGTDTQYF

clone_size: once
j_call: TRBJ2-3
v_call: TRBV30
d_call: TRBD1
cdr3_nt: TGTGCCGGGGACAGGGTCAGCACAGATACGCAGTATTTT
cdr3_aa: CAGDRVSTDTQYF

clone_size: NA
j_call: TRBJ2-7
v_call: TRBV2
d_call: TRBD2
cdr3_nt: TGTGCCAGCAGTGAAAATTCGGGGGGCGAGCAGTACTTC
cdr3_aa: CASSENSGGEQYF

clone_size: NA
j_call: TRBJ2-7
v_call: TRBV11-2
d_call: TRBD1
cdr3_nt: TGTGCCAGCAGCCTACAGGGGACGGCCCTCTACGAGCAGTACTTC
cdr3_aa: CASSLQGTALYEQYF

clone_size: NA
j_call: TRBJ1-1
v_call: TRBV28
d_call: TRBD1
cdr3_nt: TGTGCCAGCAGTCCGGGACAGGGCTCGAGCACTGAAGCTTTCTTT
cdr3_aa: CASSPGQGSSTEAFF

clone_size: NA
j_call: TRBJ2-1
v_call: TRBV5-1
d_call: TRBD2
cdr3_nt: TGCGCCAGCAGCTTGCGGGAGGGGGACAACCGAAGGCGCAATGAGCAGTTCTTC
cdr3_aa: CASSLREGDNRRRNEQFF

clone_size: NA
j_call: TRBJ2-5
v_call: TRBV7-2
d_call: TRBD2
cdr3_nt: TGTGCCAGCAGCTTATCTGGGAGGGCCGCTATGAAGACCCAGTACTTC
cdr3_aa: CASSLSGRAAMKTQYF

clone_size: NA
j_call: TRBJ1-6
v_call: TRBV6-5
d_call: NA
cdr3_nt: TGTGCCAGCAGTGAAGAGGTGGATTCACCCCTCCACTTT
cdr3_aa: CASSEEVDSPLHF

clone_size: NA
j_call: TRBJ2-1
v_call: TRBV19
d_call: TRBD2
cdr3_nt: TGTGCCAGTAGTATGTGGGGACTAGAGAGAAATGAGCAGTTCTTC
cdr3_aa: CASSMWGLERNEQFF

clone_size: NA
j_call: TRBJ2-3
v_call: TRBV5-1
d_call: TRBD2
cdr3_nt: TGCGCCAGCAGCTTGGGGAGCGGGATGCGCACAGATACGCAGTATTTT
cdr3_aa: CASSLGSGMRTDTQYF

clone_size: NA
j_call: TRBJ2-1
v_call: TRBV28
d_call: TRBD2
cdr3_nt: TGTGCCAGCAGGGACGCGGTGGGACTAGGTTACAATGAGCAGTTCTTC
cdr3_aa: CASRDAVGLGYNEQFF

clone_size: once
j_call: TRBJ2-7
v_call: TRBV12-2
d_call: NA
cdr3_nt: TGTGCAAGTCGCTTAGTAGAGGGACAGGGTAGATGCGAGCAGTACTTC
cdr3_aa: CASRLVEGQGRCEQYF

clone_size: NA
j_call: TRBJ2-7
v_call: TRBV12-5
d_call: TRBD2
cdr3_nt: TGTGCTAGTGGTTTGGTATCCCGCGGGAGGGTTAACGAGCAGTACTTC
cdr3_aa: CASGLVSRGRVNEQYF

clone_size: NA
j_call: TRBJ2-4
v_call: TRBV9
d_call: TRBD1
cdr3_nt: TGTGCCAGCAGCGTAGGGACAGGATTAAACATTCAGTACTTC
cdr3_aa: CASSVGTGLNIQYF

clone_size: many
j_call: TRBJ1-5
v_call: TRBV27
d_call: NA
cdr3_nt: TGTGCCAGCAGTTTTCAACAGGGCCTGTGGCCCCAGCATTTT
cdr3_aa: CASSFQQGLWPQHF

clone_size: NA
j_call: TRBJ2-7
v_call: TRBV5-6
d_call: NA
cdr3_nt: TGTGCCAGCAGCTTGGGCCCCCTCGGGTACGAGCAGTACTTC
cdr3_aa: CASSLGPLGYEQYF

clone_size: NA
j_call: TRBJ1-5
v_call: TRBV6-1
d_call: NA
cdr3_nt: TGTGCCAGCAACATACTGGGGGCCAATCAGCCCCAGCATTTT
cdr3_aa: CASNILGANQPQHF

clone_size: NA
j_call: TRBJ2-1
v_call: TRBV7-2
d_call: NA
cdr3_nt: TGTGCCAGCAGCGCCTCAGGGATATGGCAGTTCTTC
cdr3_aa: CASSASGIWQFF

clone_size: NA
j_call: TRBJ2-2
v_call: TRBV5-6
d_call: TRBD1
cdr3_nt: TGTGCCAGCAGCTGGACAGGGGGTTACACCGGGGAGCTGTTTTTT
cdr3_aa: CASSWTGGYTGELFF

clone_size: NA
j_call: TRBJ2-1
v_call: TRBV6-1
d_call: TRBD1
cdr3_nt: TGTGCCAGCCAGGACAGGTCGATTTACAATGAGCAGTTCTTC
cdr3_aa: CASQDRSIYNEQFF

clone_size: few
j_call: TRBJ2-3
v_call: TRBV2
d_call: NA
cdr3_nt: TGTGCCAGCAGTCCAGGGACAGATACGCAGTATTTT
cdr3_aa: CASSPGTDTQYF

clone_size: NA
j_call: TRBJ1-3
v_call: TRBV30
d_call: TRBD1
cdr3_nt: TGTGCCTGGAGTGTAGGACAGGCCTCTGGAAACACCATATATTTT
cdr3_aa: CAWSVGQASGNTIYF

clone_size: NA
j_call: TRBJ2-7
v_call: TRBV2
d_call: NA
cdr3_nt: TGTGCCAGCAGTGAAGATTGGAGAAGCAACATTGACTCCTACGAGCAGTACTTC
cdr3_aa: CASSEDWRSNIDSYEQYF

clone_size: once
j_call: TRBJ2-2
v_call: TRBV18
d_call: NA
cdr3_nt: TGTGCCAGCTCACAACATCAGTACACAGGGTATAGGGGCCCGAACACCGGGGAGCTGTTTTTT
cdr3_aa: CASSQHQYTGYRGPNTGELFF

clone_size: once
j_call: TRBJ1-1
v_call: TRBV4-1
d_call: NA
cdr3_nt: TGCGCCAGCAGCCTCGGGGGTGTGGACACTGAAGCTTTCTTT
cdr3_aa: CASSLGGVDTEAFF

clone_size: NA
j_call: TRBJ1-1
v_call: TRBV18
d_call: NA
cdr3_nt: TGTGCCAGCTCACCAAGTCGGACAAAGAACACTGAAGCTTTCTTT
cdr3_aa: CASSPSRTKNTEAFF

clone_size: NA
j_call: TRBJ2-3
v_call: TRBV4-1
d_call: TRBD2
cdr3_nt: TGCGCCAGCAGCCAAGAAGGCGCTAGCGGGATGGCAGATACGCAGTATTTT
cdr3_aa: CASSQEGASGMADTQYF

clone_size: NA
j_call: TRBJ2-7
v_call: TRBV5-1
d_call: NA
cdr3_nt: TGCGCCAGCAGCTTTGACAGGACCTACGAGCAGTACTTC
cdr3_aa: CASSFDRTYEQYF

clone_size: NA
j_call: TRBJ2-1
v_call: TRBV9
d_call: NA
cdr3_nt: TGTGCCAGCAGCGTAGCCACCGGAGCCTCCTACAATGAGCAGTTCTTC
cdr3_aa: CASSVATGASYNEQFF